The clone carrying this T cell receptor beta chain was counted at least ten times. V was pared by 0 bases and J by 3 bases, with 12 bases of the junction left unmatched. The CDR3 contains 17 residues. Per the germline V gene, CDR1 is GTSNPN and CDR2 is SVGIG (reference sequence). TCRdb re-derived calls from the 5' RACE reads in MiXCR, one entry per CDR3 protein. Of around 40,000 distinct CDR3 sequences listed, 5.9% are singletons. The data were obtained in a study of early T cells in non-severe SARS-CoV-2 infection. The genes are TRBV30 and TRBJ2-7, with TRBD2 identical over 9 bases. Sequenced input: whole blood. The TCR was taken from an adult who was a healthcare worker with PCR-confirmed SARS-CoV-2 infection or an uninfected control (not recorded which). DNA of the CDR3: TGTGCCTGGAGTGTCCGTGGGGTAGCGGGAGTGGTCTACGAGCAGTACTTC. Its protein product is CAWSVRGVAGVVYEQYF. Based on the CDR3 plus reference TRBV30 and TRBJ2-7, the full variable domain is SQTIHQWPATLVQPVGSPLSLECTVEGTSNPNLYWYRQAAGRGLQLLFYSVGIGQISSEVPQNLSASRPQDRQFILSSKKLLLSDSGFYLCAWSVRGVAGVVYEQYFGPGTRLTVT.